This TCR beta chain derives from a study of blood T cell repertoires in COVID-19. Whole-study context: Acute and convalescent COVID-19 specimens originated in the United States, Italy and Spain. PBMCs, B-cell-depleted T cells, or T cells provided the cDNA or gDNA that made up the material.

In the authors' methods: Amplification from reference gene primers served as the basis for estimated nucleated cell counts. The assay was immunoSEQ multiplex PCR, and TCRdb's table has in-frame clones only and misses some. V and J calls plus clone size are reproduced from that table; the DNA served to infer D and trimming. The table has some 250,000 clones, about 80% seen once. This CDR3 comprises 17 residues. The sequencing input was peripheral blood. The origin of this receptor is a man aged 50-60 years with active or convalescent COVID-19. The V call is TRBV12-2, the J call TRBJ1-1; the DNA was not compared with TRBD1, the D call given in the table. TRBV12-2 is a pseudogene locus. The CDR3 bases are TGTGCAAGTCGCTTAGGCAACCGGGACAGACTGAACACTGAAGCTTTCTTT. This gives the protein CASRLGNRDRLNTEAFF.